The entry below describes one TCR beta chain. This sample is drawn from a study of T-cell reconstitution after alpha-beta-depleted transplantation in children. This sample's TCRbeta library carried unique molecular identifier barcodes. TCRdb used MiXCR to reprocess the PCR reads, holding one entry per CDR3 protein. The data contain roughly 500,000 distinct CDR3 sequences, approximately 30% of them singletons. Germline V CDR1 and CDR2: SGHRS, YFSETQ. The ends lost 1 base at V and 0 bases at J; junction bases unmatched: 5. This CDR3 region has 16 residues. The clonotype originates from a human donor who donated a stem cell graft to a child with aplastic anemia. This specimen was PBMCs from the stem cell graft donor, taken from the stem cell graft. The genes are TRBV5-1 and TRBJ2-3; 7 bases agree with TRBD1. The CDR3 here is CASSLWEQGSTDTQYF. The DNA of the CDR3 is TGCGCCAGCAGCTTGTGGGAACAGGGGAGCACAGATACGCAGTATTTT. The full variable domain, rest sourced from reference TRBV5-1 and TRBJ2-3, is KAGVTQTPRYLIKTRGQQVTLSCSPISGHRSVSWYQQTPGQGLQFLFEYFSETQRNKGNFPGRFSGRQFSNSRSEMNVSTLELGDSALYLCASSLWEQGSTDTQYFGPGTRLTVL.